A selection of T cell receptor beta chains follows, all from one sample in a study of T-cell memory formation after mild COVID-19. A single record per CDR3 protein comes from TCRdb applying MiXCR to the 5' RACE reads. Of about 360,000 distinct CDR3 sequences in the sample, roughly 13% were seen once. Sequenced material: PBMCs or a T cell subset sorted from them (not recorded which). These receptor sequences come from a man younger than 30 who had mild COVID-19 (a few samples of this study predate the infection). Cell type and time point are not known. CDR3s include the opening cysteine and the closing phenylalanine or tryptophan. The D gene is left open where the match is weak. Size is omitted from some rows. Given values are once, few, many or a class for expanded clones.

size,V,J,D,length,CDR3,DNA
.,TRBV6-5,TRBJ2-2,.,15,CASSPRRGNTGELFF,TGTGCCAGCAGCCCCCGGAGGGGTAACACCGGGGAGCTGTTTTTT
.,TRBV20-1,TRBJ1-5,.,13,CSARGADNQPQHF,TGCAGTGCTAGGGGAGCGGACAATCAGCCCCAGCATTTT
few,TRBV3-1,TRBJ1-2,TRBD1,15,CASSPGRGPNYGYTF,TGTGCCAGCAGCCCGGGGAGGGGGCCTAACTATGGCTACACCTTC
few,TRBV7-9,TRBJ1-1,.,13,CASSAGMNTEAFF,TGTGCCAGCAGCGCCGGGATGAACACTGAAGCTTTCTTT
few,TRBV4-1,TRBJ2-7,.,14,CASSQERRDYEQYF,TGCGCCAGCAGCCAAGAAAGAAGGGACTACGAGCAGTACTTC
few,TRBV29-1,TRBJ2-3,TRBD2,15,CSVGGSLLASDTQYF,TGCAGCGTGGGAGGGAGCCTCCTAGCCTCAGATACGCAGTATTTT
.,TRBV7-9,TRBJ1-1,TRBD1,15,CASSRTGGDPTEAFF,TGTGCCAGCAGCCGGACAGGGGGCGATCCCACTGAAGCTTTCTTT
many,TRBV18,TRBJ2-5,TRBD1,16,CASSSLTGGLRETQYF,TGTGCCAGCTCATCCCTCACAGGGGGCCTCCGGGAGACCCAGTACTTC
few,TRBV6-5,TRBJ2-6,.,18,CASRERGLTSSGANVLTF,TGTGCCAGCAGGGAACGGGGGCTAACCAGCTCTGGGGCCAACGTCCTGACTTTC
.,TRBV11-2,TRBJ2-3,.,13,CASSLVLRDTQYF,TGTGCCAGCAGCTTAGTGTTAAGGGATACGCAGTATTTT
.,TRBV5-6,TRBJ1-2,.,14,CASSFGSSAYGYTF,TGTGCCAGCAGCTTCGGGTCCTCGGCCTATGGCTACACCTTC
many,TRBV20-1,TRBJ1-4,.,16,CSARDLLWGTNEKLFF,TGCAGTGCTAGAGATCTATTGTGGGGGACTAATGAAAAACTGTTTTTT
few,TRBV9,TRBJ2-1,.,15,CASSVEGATYNEQFF,TGTGCCAGCAGCGTAGAAGGGGCCACCTACAATGAGCAGTTCTTC